These 29 T cell receptor beta chains came from one sample sequenced in a study of fetal regulatory T cell absence and autoimmunity. Only in-frame clones appear in the TCRdb table, and some are missing; sequencing was by immunoSEQ multiplex PCR. The sample has about 95,000 clones, 60% to 80% seen once. Sequenced sample: pancreas tissue. These receptors came from a male donor with IPEX syndrome.

V gene TRBV15 combines with J gene TRBJ2-7; 7 bases align to TRBD2. Germline CDR1 is LNHNV and CDR2 is YYDKDF (reference sequence). CDR3 size: 17 residues. V gave up 0 bases and J gave up 1 base; unmatched junction bases: 9. The CDR3 DNA reads as TGTGCCACCAGCAGAGATCGGGCTAGCGGTCTGTCCTACGAGCAGTACTTC. It is translated as CATSRDRASGLSYEQYF.

J is TRBJ2-1 and V is TRBV7-8, with D possibly matching TRBD2 (6 bases). Deletions cut 3 bases from V and 5 bases from J, with 14 bases between. Germline V lookup: CDR1 SGHVS, CDR2 FQNEAQ. The length of the CDR3 is 15 residues. The CDR3: CASSFPGLANNEQFF. The DNA of the CDR3 is TGTGCCAGCAGCTTCCCGGGGCTAGCGAACAATGAGCAGTTCTTC.

The chain is built from TRBV18 and TRBJ1-2; 7 nucleotides agree with TRBD1. V gave up 3 bases and J gave up 4 bases; unmatched junction bases: 11. CDR1 is KGHSH, CDR2 LQKENI, per germline. CDR3 length equals 16 residues. This CDR3 is CASSPGDSHLLYGYTF. As DNA, the CDR3 is TGTGCCAGCTCACCTGGGGACAGCCACCTCCTCTATGGCTACACCTTC.

The chain couples TRBV10-3 to TRBJ2-3, with 12 bases lining up with TRBD2. CDR1 and CDR2 (germline): ENHRY, SYGVKD. J was trimmed by 0 bases and V by 7 bases; bases with no gene match: 2. The CDR3 is made up of 15 amino acids. Written as DNA, the CDR3 is TGTGCCATCACTACTAGCGGGAGGAGCACAGATACGCAGTATTTT. Its protein product is CAITTSGRSTDTQYF.

This clone was counted once. The genes are TRBV7-2 and TRBJ2-1; D ambiguous. Trimming stripped 1 base from V and 7 bases from J, with 8 bases between. Germline V lookup: CDR1 SGHTA, CDR2 FQGNSA. The CDR3 runs 13 residues. CDR3 in amino acids: CASSLDMLNEQFF. Written as DNA, the CDR3 is TGTGCCAGCAGCTTAGATATGCTTAATGAGCAGTTCTTC.

The CDR3 DNA follows: TGTGCCAGCAGTGCGACTAGCGGCTCCTACGAGCAGTACTTC. Translating gives CASSATSGSYEQYF. V gene TRBV2 combines with J gene TRBJ2-7; 9 bases agree with TRBD2. Germline lookup yields CDR1 SNHLY and CDR2 FYNNEI. The CDR3 is 14 amino acids. V lost 4 bases, J lost 0 bases, and 1 base stayed unmatched.

V gene TRBV6-5 combines with J gene TRBJ1-2; weak D call: TRBD1 (5 bases). Between the trimmed V and J ends, which lost 3 bases and 2 bases, there was a span of 7 bases. Germline CDR1 is MNHEY and CDR2 is SVGAGI. CDR3 length: 13 amino acids. CDR3: CASSYGDNYGYTF. In DNA, the CDR3 is TGTGCCAGCAGTTATGGGGACAACTATGGCTACACCTTC.

This clone has just one count. The chain couples TRBV5-1 to TRBJ1-1; D gene unclear. The CDR3 has 14 amino acids. CDR1 and CDR2 from the germline V gene are SGHRS and YFSETQ. Trimming stripped 2 bases from V and 4 bases from J, with 12 bases between. Here the CDR3 DNA reads TGCGCCAGCAGCTTTCCGGGGAGGAGCACTGAAGCTTTCTTT. Protein sequence: CASSFPGRSTEAFF.

The chain employs TRBV5-4 and TRBJ2-7; D gene uncertain. The CDR3 spans 15 residues. The germline V gene encodes CDR1 SGHNT and CDR2 YYREEE (reference sequence). V was trimmed by 0 bases and J by 0 bases, leaving 10 bases between them. CDR3 region: CASSLDTALSYEQYF. The CDR3, as DNA: TGTGCCAGCAGCTTGGACACCGCCCTCTCCTACGAGCAGTACTTC.

The chain joins TRBV4-1 to TRBJ2-7; D possibly corresponds to TRBD2 (6 bases). The CDR3 has 16 residues. Per the germline V gene, CDR1 is MGHRA and CDR2 is YSYEKL. V lost 0 bases and J 2 bases, leaving 14 bases between the germline ends. The CDR3 loop is CASSQDHAGGAYEQYF. The CDR3 DNA reads TGCGCCAGCAGCCAAGATCACGCAGGAGGGGCCTACGAGCAGTACTTC.

The chain combines TRBV4-2 with TRBJ2-7; no clear D. The germline CDR1 and CDR2 sequences are LGHNA and YNFKEQ. CDR3 length: 13 residues. V lost 1 base and J 0 bases, leaving 4 bases between the germline ends. The CDR3 sequence: CASSQGDSYEQYF. CDR3 nucleotide sequence: TGTGCCAGCAGCCAAGGGGACTCCTACGAGCAGTACTTC.

This clone was detected only a few times. The chain couples TRBV30 to TRBJ1-6, with no clear D. V lost 4 bases to trimming and J lost 9 bases, with 7 bases between them. There are 11 residues in the CDR3. CDR1 and CDR2 (germline): GTSNPN, SVGIG (reference sequence). CDR3 sequence: CAWKSGSPLHF. CDR3 coding DNA: TGTGCCTGGAAGTCGGGTTCACCCCTCCACTTT.

The chain has TRBV30 and TRBJ1-5; D is ambiguous. This CDR3 contains 13 residues. Germline loops: CDR1 GTSNPN, CDR2 SVGIG (reference sequence). The ends were cut back, 3 bases at V and 5 bases at J, with 11 bases in the middle. CDR3 protein: CAWSARGYQPQHF. DNA for the CDR3: TGTGCCTGGAGCGCTCGGGGATATCAGCCCCAGCATTTT.

The sample holds a few counts of this clone. The gene calls are TRBV10-2 and TRBJ1-2; tentative D call: TRBD1 (6 bases). Per germline, CDR1 WSHSY and CDR2 SAAADI. V was cut by 6 bases and J by 5 bases, with 16 bases left in between. The CDR3 has 14 residues. The CDR3 loop reads CASSRGPTGYGYTF. The DNA of the CDR3 is TGCGCCAGCAGCAGGGGCCCTACGGGGTATGGCTACACCTTC.

The J gene is TRBJ1-2, the V gene TRBV5-4, with 7 bases aligning to TRBD1. CDR1 and CDR2 (germline): SGHNT, YYREEE (reference sequence). The CDR3 is 12 amino acids. V shed 4 bases and J 8 bases; nucleotides not matched to a gene: 5. The CDR3 loop is CASSRTGAGYTF. The CDR3 DNA reads as TGTGCCAGCAGCCGCACAGGGGCCGGCTACACCTTC.

The rearrangement joins TRBV20-1 to TRBJ1-4; D gene unclear. CDR3 length: 9 residues. The germline V and J ends were trimmed by 6 bases and 7 bases, with 3 bases remaining between them. Germline CDR1 DFQATT, CDR2 SNEGSKA (reference sequence). This chain's CDR3 is CSAVEKLFF. The CDR3, as DNA: TGCAGTGCAGTTGAAAAACTGTTTTTT.

This chain joins TRBV6-6 and TRBJ1-6; D is ambiguous. The CDR3 is 16 residues long. V was pared by 3 bases and J by 4 bases, with 13 bases between. The germline CDR1 and CDR2 sequences are MNHNY and SVGAGI (reference sequence). CDR3 sequence: CASSYAVAVYNSPLHF. The CDR3 DNA is TGTGCCAGCAGTTATGCCGTAGCTGTGTATAATTCACCCCTCCACTTT.

The V gene is TRBV9, the J gene TRBJ2-3, with 9 nucleotides matching TRBD2. The CDR3 is 15 residues long. The germline CDR1 and CDR2 sequences are SGDLS and YYNGEE. The V segment lost 0 bases and the J segment 5 bases; nucleotides outside the gene matches: 4. CDR3 residues: CASSVADSGGDTQYF. The CDR3 bases are TGTGCCAGCAGCGTAGCGGATAGCGGGGGAGATACGCAGTATTTT.

This clone has only a few counts. The chain is built from TRBV10-2 and TRBJ2-3; D uncertain. The V gene's germline CDR1 is WSHSY and CDR2 SAAADI. The V gene lost 2 bases and the J gene lost 4 bases, with 7 bases spanning the gap. CDR3 length: 13 amino acids. CDR3 DNA sequence: TGCGCCAGCAGTGAGGAGCTCCCAGATACGCAGTATTTT. Encoded protein: CASSEELPDTQYF.

The chain carries TRBV27 and TRBJ1-3; 7 positions agree with TRBD1. This CDR3 has 20 residues. The V segment lost 5 bases and the J segment 0 bases; nucleotides outside the gene matches: 19. The germline V gene has CDR1 MNHEY and CDR2 SMNVEV (reference sequence). CDR3 coding DNA: TGTGCCAGCAGTCCCAACCCCTACAGGGGTCGTAATACCTCTGGAAACACCATATATTTT. It specifies CASSPNPYRGRNTSGNTIYF.

This chain connects TRBV29-1 to TRBJ1-2, with 9 bases aligning to TRBD1. CDR1 is SQVTM, CDR2 ANQGSEA, per germline. The ends lost 6 bases at V and 7 bases at J; junction bases unmatched: 6. This CDR3 comprises 12 residues. CDR3 loop: CSVQTGGIGYTF. The CDR3 bases are TGCAGCGTCCAGACAGGGGGAATTGGCTACACCTTC.

The CDR3 DNA sequence: TGTGCCAGCAGCTTTGGCGGGAGCTCCTACAATGAGCAGTTCTTC. Residues: CASSFGGSSYNEQFF. The J gene is TRBJ2-1, the V gene TRBV7-6; 7 bases match TRBD2. The CDR3 extends over 15 amino acids. Germline CDR1 and CDR2: SGHVS and FNYEAQ. V lost 3 bases to trimming and J lost 0 bases; unmatched junction nucleotides: 2. The full variable domain, its missing parts supplied by reference TRBV7-6 and TRBJ2-1, is GAGVSQSPRYKVTKRGQDVALRCDPISGHVSLYWYRQALGQGPEFLTYFNYEAQQDKSGLPNDRFSAERPEGSISTLTIQRTEQRDSAMYRCASSFGGSSYNEQFFGPGTRLTVL.

This clone was picked up a small number of times. The V gene is TRBV10-3, the J gene TRBJ1-1; TRBD1 matches 8 bases. This CDR3 is 14 amino acids long. Germline V CDR1 and CDR2: ENHRY, SYGVKD. The junction had 5 bases not matched to a gene; V was cut back by 5 bases and J by 3 bases. The CDR3 loop reads CAISSRGRDTEAFF. The CDR3 region has the DNA TGTGCCATCAGTTCCAGGGGGCGGGACACTGAAGCTTTCTTT.

The genes are TRBV18 and TRBJ2-1; possibly TRBD1 for D (6 bases). The ends were cut back, 3 bases at V and 5 bases at J, with 17 bases in the middle. The germline gives CDR1 KGHSH, CDR2 LQKENI. This CDR3 region has 16 residues. CDR3 amino acids: CASSPPRGSGDNEQFF. In nucleotides, the CDR3 is TGTGCCAGCTCACCTCCCAGGGGTTCAGGCGACAATGAGCAGTTCTTC.

The chain is built from TRBV4-3 and TRBJ1-2, with D uncertain. The length of the CDR3 is 16 residues. Germline V lookup: CDR1 LGHNA, CDR2 YSLEER. V was pared by 4 bases and J by 4 bases, with 19 bases between. CDR3 sequence: CASSPRGLLSGYGYTF. The CDR3 coding sequence is TGCGCCAGCAGCCCCCGAGGCCTCCTCTCCGGCTATGGCTACACCTTC.

The genes are TRBV6-5 and TRBJ1-2; D is uncertain. The V end lost 2 bases, the J end lost 7 bases, and 14 bases lay between the germline ends. Germline V gene sequence: CDR1 MNHEY, CDR2 SVGAGI. The CDR3 contains 14 residues. CDR3 DNA sequence: TGTGCCAGCAGTTACGCCACCGGAATTGGTGGCTACACCTTC. It codes for CASSYATGIGGYTF.

The V and J genes are TRBV7-9 and TRBJ2-7; perhaps TRBD2 as D (10 bases). There are 19 residues in the CDR3. CDR1 SEHNR and CDR2 FQNEAQ come from the germline V gene (reference sequence). Between the trimmed V and J ends, which lost 5 bases and 4 bases, there was a span of 30 bases. The CDR3 region has the DNA TGTGCCAGCAGCCCGGAACAGGGGGCGACTAGCGGGCTTCTTTACGAGCAGTACTTC. Translated: CASSPEQGATSGLLYEQYF.

The V call is TRBV11-3, the J call TRBJ1-1; D call uncertain. The CDR3 is made up of 14 amino acids. Germline values: CDR1 SGHNT, CDR2 YENEEA. Between the trimmed V and J ends, which lost 1 base and 1 base, there was a span of 7 bases. The CDR3: CASSLVPENTEAFF. In DNA, the CDR3 is TGTGCCAGCAGCTTAGTCCCTGAGAACACTGAAGCTTTCTTT.

V and J are TRBV5-6 and TRBJ1-3; no firm D call. Trimming cost V 0 bases and J 0 bases, with 4 bases left between them. CDR3 length equals 14 residues. Germline CDR1 SGHDT, CDR2 YYEEEE. CDR3 DNA sequence: TGTGCCAGCAGCTTGGGACACTCTGGAAACACCATATATTTT. Translating gives CASSLGHSGNTIYF. The complete variable domain, with remaining parts taken from reference TRBV5-6 and TRBJ1-3, reads DAGVTQSPTHLIKTRGQQVTLRCSPKSGHDTVSWYQQALGQGPQFIFQYYEEEERQRGNFPDRFSGHQFPNYSSELNVNALLLGDSALYLCASSLGHSGNTIYFGEGSWLTVV.